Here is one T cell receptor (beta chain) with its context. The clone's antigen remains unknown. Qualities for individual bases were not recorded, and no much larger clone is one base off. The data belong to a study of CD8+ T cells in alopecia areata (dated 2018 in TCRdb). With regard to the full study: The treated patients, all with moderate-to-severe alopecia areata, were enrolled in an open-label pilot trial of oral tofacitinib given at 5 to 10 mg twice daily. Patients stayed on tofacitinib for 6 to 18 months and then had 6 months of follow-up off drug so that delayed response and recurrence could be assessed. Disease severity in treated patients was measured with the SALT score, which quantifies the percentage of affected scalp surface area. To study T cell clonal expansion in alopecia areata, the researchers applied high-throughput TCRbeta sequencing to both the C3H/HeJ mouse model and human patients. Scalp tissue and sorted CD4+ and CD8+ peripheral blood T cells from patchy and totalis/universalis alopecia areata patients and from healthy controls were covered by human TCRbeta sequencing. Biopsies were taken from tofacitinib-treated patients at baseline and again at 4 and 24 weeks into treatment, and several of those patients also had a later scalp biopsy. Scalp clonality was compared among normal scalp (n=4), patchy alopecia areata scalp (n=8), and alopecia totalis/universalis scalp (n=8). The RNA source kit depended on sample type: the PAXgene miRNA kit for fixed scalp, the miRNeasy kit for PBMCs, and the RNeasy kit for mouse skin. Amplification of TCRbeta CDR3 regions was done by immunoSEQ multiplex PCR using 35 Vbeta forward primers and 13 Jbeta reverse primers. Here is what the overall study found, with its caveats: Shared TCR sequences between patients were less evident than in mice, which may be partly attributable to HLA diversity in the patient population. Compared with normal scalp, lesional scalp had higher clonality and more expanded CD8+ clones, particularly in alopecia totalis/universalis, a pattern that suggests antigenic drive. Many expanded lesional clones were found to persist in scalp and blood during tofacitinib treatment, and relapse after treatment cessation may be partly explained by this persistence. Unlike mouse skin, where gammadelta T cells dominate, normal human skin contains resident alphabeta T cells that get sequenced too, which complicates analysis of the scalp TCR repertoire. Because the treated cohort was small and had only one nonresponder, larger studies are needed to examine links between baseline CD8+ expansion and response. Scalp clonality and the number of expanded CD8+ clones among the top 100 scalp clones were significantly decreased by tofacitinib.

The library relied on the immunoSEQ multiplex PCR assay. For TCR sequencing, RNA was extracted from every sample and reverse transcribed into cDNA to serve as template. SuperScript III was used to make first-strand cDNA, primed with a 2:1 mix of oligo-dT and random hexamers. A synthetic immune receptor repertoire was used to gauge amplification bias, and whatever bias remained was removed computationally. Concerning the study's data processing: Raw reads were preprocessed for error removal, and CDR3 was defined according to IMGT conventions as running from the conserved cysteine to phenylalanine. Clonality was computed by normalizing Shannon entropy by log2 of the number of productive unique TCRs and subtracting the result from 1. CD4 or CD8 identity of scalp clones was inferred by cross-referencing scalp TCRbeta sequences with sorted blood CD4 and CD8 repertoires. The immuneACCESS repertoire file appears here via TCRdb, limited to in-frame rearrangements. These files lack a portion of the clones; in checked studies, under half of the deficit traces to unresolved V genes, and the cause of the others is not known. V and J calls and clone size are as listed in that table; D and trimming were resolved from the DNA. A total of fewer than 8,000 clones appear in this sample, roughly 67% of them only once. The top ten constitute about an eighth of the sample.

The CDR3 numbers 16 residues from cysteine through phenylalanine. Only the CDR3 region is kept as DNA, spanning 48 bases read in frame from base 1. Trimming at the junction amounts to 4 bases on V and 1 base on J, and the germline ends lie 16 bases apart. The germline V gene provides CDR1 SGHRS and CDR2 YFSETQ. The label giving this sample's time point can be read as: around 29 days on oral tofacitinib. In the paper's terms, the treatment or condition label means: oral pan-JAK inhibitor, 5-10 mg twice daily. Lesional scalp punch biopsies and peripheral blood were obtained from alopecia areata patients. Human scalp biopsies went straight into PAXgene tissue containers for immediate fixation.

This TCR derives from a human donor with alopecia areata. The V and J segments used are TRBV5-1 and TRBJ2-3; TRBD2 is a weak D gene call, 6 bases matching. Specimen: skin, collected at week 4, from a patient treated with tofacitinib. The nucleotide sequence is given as TGCGCCAGCAGCCAAGATCTCCAGCGGGGCACAGATACGCAGTATTTT. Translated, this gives CASSQDLQRGTDTQYF. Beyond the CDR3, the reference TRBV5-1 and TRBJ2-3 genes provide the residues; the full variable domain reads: KAGVTQTPRYLIKTRGQQVTLSCSPISGHRSVSWYQQTPGQGLQFLFEYFSETQRNKGNFPGRFSGRQFSNSRSEMNVSTLELGDSALYLCASSQDLQRGTDTQYFGPGTRLTVL.